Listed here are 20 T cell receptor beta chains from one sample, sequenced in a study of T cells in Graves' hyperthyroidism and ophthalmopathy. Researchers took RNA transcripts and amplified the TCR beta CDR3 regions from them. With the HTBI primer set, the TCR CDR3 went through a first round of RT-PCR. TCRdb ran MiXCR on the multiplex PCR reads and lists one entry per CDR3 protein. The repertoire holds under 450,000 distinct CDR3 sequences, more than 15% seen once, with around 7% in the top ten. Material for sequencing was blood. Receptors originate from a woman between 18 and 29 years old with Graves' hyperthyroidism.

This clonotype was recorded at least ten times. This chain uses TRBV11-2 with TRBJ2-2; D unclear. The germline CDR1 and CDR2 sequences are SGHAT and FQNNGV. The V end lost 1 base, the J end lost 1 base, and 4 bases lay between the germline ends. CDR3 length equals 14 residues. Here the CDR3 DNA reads TGTGCCAGCAGCTTAGGGGAGAACACCGGGGAGCTGTTTTTT. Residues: CASSLGENTGELFF.

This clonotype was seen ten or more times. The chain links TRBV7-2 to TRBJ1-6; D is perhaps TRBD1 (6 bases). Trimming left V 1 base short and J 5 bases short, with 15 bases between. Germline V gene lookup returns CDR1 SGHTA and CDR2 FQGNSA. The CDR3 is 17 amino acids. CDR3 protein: CASSLVAGGRNNSPLHF. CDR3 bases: TGTGCCAGCAGCTTAGTGGCGGGGGGCAGAAATAATTCACCCCTCCACTTT.

This chain's CDR3 is CASSESGGEEQYF. The CDR3 coding sequence is TGTGCCAGCAGTGAGTCAGGGGGCGAGGAGCAGTACTTC. This chain uses TRBV6-1 with TRBJ2-7; TRBD1 matches at 8 bases. V lost 3 bases, J lost 7 bases, and 5 bases stayed unmatched. The CDR3 runs to 13 residues. From germline, CDR1 is MNHNS and CDR2 SASEGT.

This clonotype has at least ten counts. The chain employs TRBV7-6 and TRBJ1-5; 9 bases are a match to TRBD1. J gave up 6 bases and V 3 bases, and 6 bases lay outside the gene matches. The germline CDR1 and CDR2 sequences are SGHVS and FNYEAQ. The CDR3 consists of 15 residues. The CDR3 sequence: CASSFGQGLGQPQHF. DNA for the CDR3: TGTGCCAGCAGCTTTGGACAGGGGTTGGGTCAGCCCCAGCATTTT.

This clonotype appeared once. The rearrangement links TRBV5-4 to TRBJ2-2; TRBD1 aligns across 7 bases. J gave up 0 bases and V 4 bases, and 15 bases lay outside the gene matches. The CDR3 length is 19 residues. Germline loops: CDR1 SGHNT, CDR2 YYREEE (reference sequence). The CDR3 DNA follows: TGTGCCAGCAGCCTCCCGAAACGAGACGACAGGGCGAACACCGGGGAGCTGTTTTTT. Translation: CASSLPKRDDRANTGELFF.

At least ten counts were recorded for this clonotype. The CDR3 region has the DNA TGTGCCAGCAGCCTCGGACGGACGCTTAACTATGGCTACACCTTC. Its translation is CASSLGRTLNYGYTF. The V and J genes are TRBV7-2 and TRBJ1-2, with no clear D. Trimming took off 5 bases at V and 1 base at J, with 14 bases between the two ends. Germline CDR1 reads SGHTA; CDR2 reads FQGNSA. The CDR3 covers 15 residues.

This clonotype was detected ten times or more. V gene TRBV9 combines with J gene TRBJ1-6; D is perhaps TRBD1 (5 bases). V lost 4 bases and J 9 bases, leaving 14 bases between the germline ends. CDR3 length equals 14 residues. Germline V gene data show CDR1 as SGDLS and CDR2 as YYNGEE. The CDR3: CASSQRQGGSPLHF. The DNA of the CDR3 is TGTGCCAGCAGCCAGAGGCAGGGCGGTTCACCCCTCCACTTT.

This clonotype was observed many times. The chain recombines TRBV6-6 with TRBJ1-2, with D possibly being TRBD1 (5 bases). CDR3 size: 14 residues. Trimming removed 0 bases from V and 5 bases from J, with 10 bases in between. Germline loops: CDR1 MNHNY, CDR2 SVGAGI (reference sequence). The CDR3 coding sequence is TGTGCCAGCAGTTACTCGACAACAGGATATGGCTACACCTTC. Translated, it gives CASSYSTTGYGYTF.

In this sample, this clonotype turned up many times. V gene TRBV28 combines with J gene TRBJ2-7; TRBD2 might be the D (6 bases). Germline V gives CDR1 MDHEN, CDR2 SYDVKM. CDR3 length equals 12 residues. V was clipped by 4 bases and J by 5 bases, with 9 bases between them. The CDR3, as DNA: TGTGCCAGCAGTTACGGAGGGAACGAGCAGTACTTC. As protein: CASSYGGNEQYF.

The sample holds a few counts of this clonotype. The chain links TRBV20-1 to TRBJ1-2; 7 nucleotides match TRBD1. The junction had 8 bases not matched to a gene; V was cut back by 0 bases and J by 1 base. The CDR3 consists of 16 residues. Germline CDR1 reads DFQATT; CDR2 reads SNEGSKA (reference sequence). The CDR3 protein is CSARDLSTGINYGYTF. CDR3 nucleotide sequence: TGCAGTGCTAGAGACCTCTCGACAGGGATTAACTATGGCTACACCTTC.

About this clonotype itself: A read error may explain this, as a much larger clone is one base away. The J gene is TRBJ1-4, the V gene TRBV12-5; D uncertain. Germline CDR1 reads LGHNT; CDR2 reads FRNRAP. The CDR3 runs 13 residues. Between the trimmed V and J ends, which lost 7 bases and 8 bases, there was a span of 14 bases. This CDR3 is CASAFRLGEKLFF. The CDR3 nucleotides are TGTGCTAGTGCCTTCAGGCTTGGGGAAAAACTGTTTTTT.

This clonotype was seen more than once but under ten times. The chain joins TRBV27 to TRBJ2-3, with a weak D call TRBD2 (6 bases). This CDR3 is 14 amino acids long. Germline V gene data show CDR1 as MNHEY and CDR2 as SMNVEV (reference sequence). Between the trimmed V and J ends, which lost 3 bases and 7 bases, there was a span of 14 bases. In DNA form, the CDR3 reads TGTGCCAGCAGTTTTCGGGGGATCCACTATACGCAGTATTTT. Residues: CASSFRGIHYTQYF.

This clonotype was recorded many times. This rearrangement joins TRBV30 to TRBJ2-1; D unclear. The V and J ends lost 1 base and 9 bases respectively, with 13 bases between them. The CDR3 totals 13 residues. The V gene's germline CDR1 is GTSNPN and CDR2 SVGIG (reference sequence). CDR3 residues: CAWSDGDESEQFF. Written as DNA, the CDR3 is TGTGCCTGGAGTGATGGCGACGAGTCTGAGCAGTTCTTC.

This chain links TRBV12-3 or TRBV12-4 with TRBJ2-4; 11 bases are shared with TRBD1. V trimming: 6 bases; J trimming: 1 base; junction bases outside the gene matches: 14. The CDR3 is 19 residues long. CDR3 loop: CASSQSRDRGEIAKNIQYF. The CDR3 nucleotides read TGTGCCAGCAGCCAATCCCGGGACAGGGGGGAGATTGCCAAAAACATTCAGTACTTC.

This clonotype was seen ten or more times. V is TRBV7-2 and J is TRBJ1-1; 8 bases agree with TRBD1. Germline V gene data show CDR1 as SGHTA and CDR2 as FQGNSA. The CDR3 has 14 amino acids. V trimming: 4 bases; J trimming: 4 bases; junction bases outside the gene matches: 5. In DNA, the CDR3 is TGTGCCAGCAGCTCGGGACAGGCGAGCACTGAAGCTTTCTTT. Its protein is CASSSGQASTEAFF.

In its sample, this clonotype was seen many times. In DNA, the CDR3 is TGTGCCAGCTCCAAGGGGCACGCTGAGCAGTTCTTC. Protein: CASSKGHAEQFF. The chain couples TRBV27 to TRBJ2-1; D possibly corresponds to TRBD1 (5 bases). The ends were cut back, 8 bases at V and 9 bases at J, with 14 bases in the middle. CDR1 and CDR2 (germline): MNHEY, SMNVEV (reference sequence). CDR3 length: 12 residues.

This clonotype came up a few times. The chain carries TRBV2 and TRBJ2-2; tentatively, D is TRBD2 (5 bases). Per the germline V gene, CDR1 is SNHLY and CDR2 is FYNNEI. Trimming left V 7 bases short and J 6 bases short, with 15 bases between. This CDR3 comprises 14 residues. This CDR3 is CASMGRGYPGELFF. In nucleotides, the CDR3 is TGTGCCAGCATGGGCCGGGGATATCCCGGGGAGCTGTTTTTT.

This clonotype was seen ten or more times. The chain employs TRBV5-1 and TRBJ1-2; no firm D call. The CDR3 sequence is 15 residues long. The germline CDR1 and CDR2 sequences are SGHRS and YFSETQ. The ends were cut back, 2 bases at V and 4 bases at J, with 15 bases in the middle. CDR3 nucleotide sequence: TGCGCCAGCAGCTTTAGGACGGGTCTTGGCTATGGCTACACCTTC. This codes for CASSFRTGLGYGYTF.

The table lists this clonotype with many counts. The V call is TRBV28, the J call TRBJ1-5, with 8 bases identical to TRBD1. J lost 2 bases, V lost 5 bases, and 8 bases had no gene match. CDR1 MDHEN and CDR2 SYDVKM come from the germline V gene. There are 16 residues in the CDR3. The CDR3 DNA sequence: TGTGCCAGCAGTCCCCCAGGGGGCAGGGGCAATCAGCCCCAGCATTTT. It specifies CASSPPGGRGNQPQHF.

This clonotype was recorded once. CDR3 loop: CSARDRERNTGELFF. The CDR3 region has the DNA TGCAGTGCTAGAGATCGGGAAAGGAACACCGGGGAGCTGTTTTTT. The chain joins TRBV20-1 to TRBJ2-2; D is perhaps TRBD2 (5 bases). The germline V and J ends were trimmed by 0 bases and 1 base, with 9 bases remaining between them. The CDR3 runs to 15 residues. Germline V gene data show CDR1 as DFQATT and CDR2 as SNEGSKA (reference sequence).